The next 27 T cell receptor beta chains were all read from a single sample in a study of T cell repertoires in cytomegalovirus infection. From the reads, TCRdb called clonotypes with MiXCR, one entry per CDR3 protein. The sample lists a few hundred thousand distinct CDR3 sequences, roughly a sixth seen once, with approximately 12% in the top ten. The sample consisted of PBMCs. These receptors all come from a human donor in good health (CMV status not recorded). Some clones in this sample may be carry-over from other donors' samples.

The chain couples TRBV28 to TRBJ2-1; 8 nucleotides match TRBD1. The CDR3 is 16 amino acids. In germline, CDR1 is MDHEN, CDR2 SYDVKM. Losses at the gene ends were 6 bases for V and 5 bases for J; bases not matched to a gene: 12. The DNA of the CDR3 is TGTGCCAGCAGCTCCCAGGGGGCGGGTGGTAACAATGAGCAGTTCTTC. As protein: CASSSQGAGGNNEQFF.

This clonotype appeared a few times. J is TRBJ1-5 and V is TRBV18, with D maybe TRBD1 (6 bases). V was shortened by 4 bases and J by 6 bases, with 13 bases between the two germline ends. Germline values: CDR1 KGHSH, CDR2 LQKENI. CDR3 length: 14 amino acids. CDR3 sequence (DNA): TGTGCCAGCTCACTAACAGGGTTATCTCAGCCCCAGCATTTT. Its translation: CASSLTGLSQPQHF.

V usage is TRBV20-1 and J usage is TRBJ2-5; TRBD1 is a possible D gene (6 bases). The length of the CDR3 is 14 residues. The V gene lost 7 bases and the J gene lost 5 bases, with 20 bases spanning the gap. Germline V CDR1 and CDR2: DFQATT, SNEGSKA (reference sequence). CDR3 region: CSVPGFQGRETQYF. In nucleotides, the CDR3 is TGCAGTGTTCCGGGGTTTCAGGGGCGGGAGACCCAGTACTTC.

The V and J genes are TRBV3-1 and TRBJ1-4; no reliable D call. Germline V CDR1 and CDR2: LGHDT, YNNKEL (reference sequence). CDR3 length equals 13 residues. Deletions cut 0 bases from V and 6 bases from J, with 5 bases between. CDR3 in DNA: TGTGCCAGCAGCCAAGAAGGGTATGAAAAACTGTTTTTT. It yields the protein CASSQEGYEKLFF.

For the CDR3, the DNA is TGTGCCAGCAGTTACTCGGTCGGACAGGGAAGCGAGCAGTACTTC. Its protein is CASSYSVGQGSEQYF. The chain links TRBV6-6 to TRBJ2-7; TRBD1 matches at 8 bases. This CDR3 region has 15 residues. Germline CDR1 reads MNHNY; CDR2 reads SVGAGI (reference sequence). Trimming at V came to 0 bases and at J to 6 bases, leaving 7 bases not matched to a gene.

This clonotype was recorded at least ten times. J is TRBJ2-2 and V is TRBV2; D unresolved. The CDR3 covers 13 residues. V lost 6 bases and J lost 3, with 8 bases in between. Germline CDR1 SNHLY, CDR2 FYNNEI. The CDR3 loop is CASRMIDTGELFF. As DNA, the CDR3 is TGTGCCAGCAGGATGATAGACACCGGGGAGCTGTTTTTT.

V is TRBV5-4 and J is TRBJ2-7, with TRBD1 matching 7 bases. V was pared by 4 bases and J by 2 bases, with 12 bases of the junction left unmatched. From germline, CDR1 is SGHNT and CDR2 YYREEE (reference sequence). The CDR3 runs to 16 residues. The chain's CDR3 is CASSTNRQGTAYEQYF. CDR3 nucleotide sequence: TGTGCCAGCAGCACCAACCGACAGGGTACGGCCTACGAGCAGTACTTC.

This clonotype came up many times. J is TRBJ2-5 and V is TRBV7-2; 9 bases map to TRBD1. CDR1 is SGHTA and CDR2 is FQGNSA in the germline V gene. V trimming: 3 bases; J trimming: 3 bases; junction bases outside the gene matches: 5. The CDR3 runs 15 residues. The CDR3 spells CASSFFRDREETQYF. CDR3 DNA sequence: TGTGCCAGCAGCTTCTTCCGGGACAGGGAAGAGACCCAGTACTTC.

This clonotype was seen more than once but under ten times. The chain couples TRBV7-2 to TRBJ1-5; no reliable D call. Germline CDR1 and CDR2: SGHTA and FQGNSA. The germline V and J ends were trimmed by 5 bases and 3 bases, with 14 bases remaining between them. The length of the CDR3 is 15 residues. The DNA of the CDR3 is TGTGCCAGCAGCCTCGAAAACCTGCCCAATCAGCCCCAGCATTTT. It codes for CASSLENLPNQPQHF.

This chain joins TRBV20-1 and TRBJ1-1; unclear D gene. Trimming took off 5 bases at V and 1 base at J, with 5 bases between the two ends. CDR3 length: 11 amino acids. The V gene's germline CDR1 is DFQATT and CDR2 SNEGSKA (reference sequence). The CDR3 loop reads CSARKNTEAFF. The CDR3 region has the DNA TGCAGTGCTCGAAAGAACACTGAAGCTTTCTTT.

The CDR3: CASSLDAGQKAFF. The DNA of the CDR3 is TGTGCCAGCAGTTTGGATGCCGGACAGAAGGCTTTCTTT. The chain is built from TRBV12-3 or TRBV12-4 and TRBJ1-1, with D perhaps matching TRBD1 (6 bases). This CDR3 is built from 13 residues. Trimming took off 3 bases at V and 11 bases at J, with 16 bases between the two ends.

As concerns this clonotype: This could be a read error, since a much larger clone is one nucleotide away. This rearrangement joins TRBV7-6 to TRBJ1-6; D may be TRBD1 (5 bases). Germline CDR1 reads SGHVS; CDR2 reads FNYEAQ. The CDR3 spans 11 residues. The ends were cut back, 2 bases at V and 15 bases at J, with 8 bases in the middle. Here the CDR3 reads CASSLFGHLHF. For the CDR3, the DNA is TGTGCCAGCAGCTTATTCGGACACCTCCACTTT.

This sequence joins TRBV25-1 and TRBJ2-2, with D uncertain. V lost 4 bases and J lost 9, with 12 bases in between. The germline V gene encodes CDR1 MGHDK and CDR2 SYGVNS. The CDR3 runs to 13 residues. CDR3 bases: TGTGCCAGCAGTGTCCCCCAAGGAAGGGAGCTGTTTTTT. Its translation: CASSVPQGRELFF.

The rearrangement uses TRBV7-9 and TRBJ1-4; unclear D gene. V dropped 0 bases and J dropped 6 bases, with 2 bases sitting between them. This CDR3 has 12 residues. Germline loops: CDR1 SEHNR, CDR2 FQNEAQ (reference sequence). The CDR3: CASSLAHEKLFF. As DNA, the CDR3 is TGTGCCAGCAGCTTAGCCCATGAAAAACTGTTTTTT. Looking up the rest from reference TRBV7-9 and TRBJ1-4 gives the full variable domain: DTGVSQNPRHKITKRGQNVTFRCDPISEHNRLYWYRQTLGQGPEFLTYFQNEAQLEKSRLLSDRFSAERPKGSFSTLEIQRTEQGDSAMYLCASSLAHEKLFFGSGTQLSVL.

This clonotype was observed at least ten times. V usage is TRBV7-8 and J usage is TRBJ2-5; 10 bases match TRBD1. The CDR3 runs to 15 residues. Trimming cost V 5 bases and J 5 bases; bases outside gene matches: 8. Germline CDR1 SGHVS, CDR2 FQNEAQ. CDR3 bases: TGTGCCAGCAGCCGCTGGACAGGGGGTGGGGAGACCCAGTACTTC. This encodes CASSRWTGGGETQYF.

This rearrangement joins TRBV20-1 to TRBJ1-2, with 8 bases identical to TRBD1. V was pared by 2 bases and J by 5 bases, with 10 bases of the junction left unmatched. The CDR3 extends over 15 amino acids. Germline lookup yields CDR1 DFQATT and CDR2 SNEGSKA (reference sequence). The CDR3 nucleotides are TGCAGTGCTAGAAGTCTCGGCAGGGGGCATTATGGCTACACCTTC. The encoded protein is CSARSLGRGHYGYTF.

This clonotype has at least ten counts. The rearrangement joins TRBV7-2 to TRBJ2-3, with TRBD2 matching 8 bases. The CDR3 has 16 residues. J gave up 5 bases and V 1 base, and 8 bases lay outside the gene matches. The V gene's germline CDR1 is SGHTA and CDR2 FQGNSA. CDR3 nucleotides: TGTGCCAGCAGCTTAGACCCCGGGGGGGCCTTAGATACGCAGTATTTT. Its translation is CASSLDPGGALDTQYF.

V gene TRBV20-1 combines with J gene TRBJ2-5, with 8 bases fitting TRBD1. Per the germline V gene, CDR1 is DFQATT and CDR2 is SNEGSKA (reference sequence). The ends lost 2 bases at V and 3 bases at J; junction bases unmatched: 5. This CDR3 is 14 amino acids long. The CDR3 spells CSARKGQVKETQYF. CDR3 DNA sequence: TGCAGTGCTAGAAAGGGACAGGTGAAAGAGACCCAGTACTTC.

With regard to this clonotype: A much larger clone differs by one base, so this may be a read error. This chain joins TRBV12-3 or TRBV12-4 and TRBJ2-3; D ambiguous. The CDR3 is 14 residues long. The CDR3 reads CAGSLTLGKDTQYF. CDR3 coding DNA: TGTGCCGGCAGTTTAACCTTGGGCAAGGATACGCAGTATTTT.

There are many counts of this clonotype. V gene TRBV7-2 combines with J gene TRBJ2-1, with TRBD1 identical over 8 bases. This CDR3 has 16 residues. Looked up from germline, CDR1 is SGHTA and CDR2 is FQGNSA. Trimming at V came to 6 bases and at J to 0 bases, leaving 7 bases not matched to a gene. CDR3 region: CASSADRASSYNEQFF. In nucleotides, the CDR3 is TGTGCCAGCAGTGCGGACAGGGCTAGCTCCTACAATGAGCAGTTCTTC.

This clonotype was counted a few times. The chain couples TRBV7-9 to TRBJ2-5, with D possibly TRBD2 on 6 matching bases. CDR1 and CDR2 from the germline V gene are SEHNR and FQNEAQ (reference sequence). The CDR3 spans 13 residues. Trimming removed 7 bases from V and 2 bases from J, with 11 bases in between. The CDR3 DNA sequence: TGTGCCAGCACCTACGGGGGACAAGAGACCCAGTACTTC. Protein: CASTYGGQETQYF.

This clonotype turned up a few times. This sequence joins TRBV6-5 and TRBJ1-6; unclear D gene. Trimming left V 0 bases short and J 7 bases short, with 13 bases between. Per germline, CDR1 MNHEY and CDR2 SVGAGI. The CDR3 is 16 residues long. The DNA of the CDR3 is TGTGCCAGCAGTTACTCGCCGGGCAGCCTCAATTCACCCCTCCACTTT. Translated: CASSYSPGSLNSPLHF.

The chain recombines TRBV18 with TRBJ2-7, with 12 bases that match TRBD2. The CDR3 covers 16 residues. With 5 bases clipped from V and 1 base from J, the junction kept 6 bases outside the gene matches. The germline CDR1 and CDR2 sequences are KGHSH and LQKENI. This CDR3 reads CASSTLAGGGSYEQYF. DNA of the CDR3: TGTGCCAGCTCAACACTAGCGGGGGGAGGATCCTACGAGCAGTACTTC. Filled out from reference TRBV18 and TRBJ2-7, the complete variable domain reads NAGVMQNPRHLVRRRGQEARLRCSPMKGHSHVYWYRQLPEEGLKFMVYLQKENIIDESGMPKERFSAEFPKEGPSILRIQQVVRGDSAAYFCASSTLAGGGSYEQYFGPGTRLTVT.

The V gene is TRBV7-6, the J gene TRBJ1-5; maybe TRBD1 (5 bases). CDR1 is SGHVS and CDR2 is FNYEAQ in the germline V gene. This CDR3 has 13 amino acids. The ends were cut back, 1 base at V and 9 bases at J, with 10 bases in the middle. The CDR3: CASSLGIGGPQHF. The CDR3 DNA follows: TGTGCCAGCAGCTTAGGGATCGGGGGGCCCCAGCATTTT.

The chain employs TRBV20-1 and TRBJ2-5; D possibly uses TRBD1 or TRBD2 (6 bases each). Germline CDR1 DFQATT, CDR2 SNEGSKA (reference sequence). V was clipped by 1 base and J by 5 bases, with 11 bases between them. The CDR3 has 13 amino acids. CDR3 nucleotides: TGCAGTGCTAGAGCGGGGGCACAGGAGACCCAGTACTTC. Protein: CSARAGAQETQYF.

Points on this clonotype: Possible read error: a much larger clone is one base away. The rearrangement links TRBV4-1 to TRBJ2-7; D tentatively fits TRBD1 or TRBD2 (6 bases each). This CDR3 spans 14 amino acids. CDR1 is MGHRA, CDR2 YSYEKL, per germline. The CDR3: CASSPQEGDGEQCF. Here the CDR3 DNA reads TGCGCCAGCAGCCCCCAGGAGGGGGATGGCGAGCAGTGCTTC.

CDR3 nucleotides: TGCAGTGAGGCCCGGGGGGGCTCAACAGATACGCAGTATTTT. Its protein is CSEARGGSTDTQYF. The J gene is TRBJ2-3, the V gene TRBV20-1; 8 bases are a match to TRBD2. Germline CDR1 DFQATT, CDR2 SNEGSKA (reference sequence). J lost 3 bases, V lost 7 bases, and 9 bases had no gene match. This CDR3 has 14 amino acids.